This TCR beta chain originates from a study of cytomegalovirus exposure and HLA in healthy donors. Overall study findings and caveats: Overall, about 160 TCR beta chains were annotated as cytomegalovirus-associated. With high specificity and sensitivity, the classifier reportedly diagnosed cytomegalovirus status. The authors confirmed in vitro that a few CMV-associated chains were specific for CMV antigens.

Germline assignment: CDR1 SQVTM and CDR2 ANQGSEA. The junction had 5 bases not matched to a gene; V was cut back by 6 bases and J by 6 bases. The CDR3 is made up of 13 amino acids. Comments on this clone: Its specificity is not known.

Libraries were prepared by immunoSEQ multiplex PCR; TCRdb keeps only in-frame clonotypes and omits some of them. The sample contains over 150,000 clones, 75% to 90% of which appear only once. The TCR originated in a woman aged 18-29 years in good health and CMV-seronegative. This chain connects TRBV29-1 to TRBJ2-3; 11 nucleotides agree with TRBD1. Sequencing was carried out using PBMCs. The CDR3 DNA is TGCAGCGTCGGACAGGGGGCGGGGGATACGCAGTATTTT. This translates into CSVGQGAGDTQYF.